The next 8 T cell receptor beta chains were all read from a single sample in a study of CD8 T cells in ankylosing spondylitis. Findings and limits, study-wide: For ankylosing spondylitis blood, a TCR beta motif of about eight highly homologous variants appeared characteristic.

TCRdb independently ran MiXCR on the 5' RACE reads; one entry per CDR3 protein. The table shows about 460,000 distinct CDR3 sequences, with 5.3% occurring only once. Their recognized antigens are unknown. What was sequenced was blood, either unsorted or a sorted T cell fraction (not recorded which). The receptors were sampled from a male donor with ankylosing spondylitis.

The genes are TRBV5-1 and TRBJ2-7; a weak D match, TRBD1 (5 bases). Trimming left V 2 bases short and J 3 bases short, with 12 bases between. In germline, CDR1 is SGHRS, CDR2 YFSETQ. CDR3 length equals 14 residues. The CDR3 DNA reads TGCGCCAGCAGCTTAAACCGACAGAACTACGAGCAGTACTTC. Protein sequence: CASSLNRQNYEQYF.

This clonotype has at least ten counts. The chain recombines TRBV4-3 with TRBJ1-3; D is possibly TRBD1 (5 bases). Germline CDR1 LGHNA, CDR2 YSLEER. CDR3 length equals 14 residues. The V end lost 6 bases, the J end lost 5 bases, and 14 bases lay between the germline ends. In DNA form, the CDR3 reads TGCGCCAGCAGTACTGCAGGGAAGAGAAACACCATATATTTT. Translating gives CASSTAGKRNTIYF.

This clonotype was recorded many times. The chain has TRBV4-3 and TRBJ1-4; no clear D. This CDR3 has 13 amino acids. V was clipped by 4 bases and J by 7 bases, with 10 bases between them. Germline V gene data show CDR1 as LGHNA and CDR2 as YSLEER. The CDR3 sequence: CASSRNEGEKLFF. Written as DNA, the CDR3 is TGCGCCAGCAGCCGGAACGAGGGTGAAAAACTGTTTTTT.

Ten or more counts support this clonotype. The genes are TRBV7-8 and TRBJ2-3, with D perhaps matching TRBD1 or TRBD2 (5 bases each). Germline assignment: CDR1 SGHVS and CDR2 FQNEAQ. Trimming removed 1 base from V and 1 base from J, with 15 bases in between. The CDR3 is made up of 17 amino acids. CDR3 residues: CASSLGGGVDGTDTQYF. DNA for the CDR3: TGTGCCAGCAGCTTAGGTGGGGGAGTGGATGGCACAGATACGCAGTATTTT. The full variable domain, rest sourced from reference TRBV7-8 and TRBJ2-3, is GAGVSQSPRYKVAKRGQDVALRCDPISGHVSLFWYQQALGQGPEFLTYFQNEAQLDKSGLPSDRFFAERPEGSVSTLKIQRTQQEDSAVYLCASSLGGGVDGTDTQYFGPGTRLTVL.

This clonotype was counted at least ten times. The rearrangement links TRBV28 to TRBJ2-3, with 7 positions matching TRBD1. CDR1 MDHEN and CDR2 SYDVKM come from the germline V gene. V dropped 4 bases and J dropped 2; count of bases not matched to a gene: 3. This CDR3 has 14 amino acids. The CDR3 sequence: CASSYGQDTDTQYF. CDR3 DNA: TGTGCCAGCAGTTACGGACAGGACACAGATACGCAGTATTTT.

This clonotype showed up many times. The chain links TRBV4-3 to TRBJ2-2; 7 bases match TRBD2. J gave up 3 bases and V 1 base, and 2 bases lay outside the gene matches. Germline V gene lookup returns CDR1 LGHNA and CDR2 YSLEER. The CDR3 consists of 15 residues. The CDR3 is CASSQGTRDTGELFF. The CDR3 coding sequence is TGCGCCAGCAGCCAAGGGACTAGAGACACCGGGGAGCTGTTTTTT.

This clonotype was seen at least ten times. This chain connects TRBV28 to TRBJ2-3; D is possibly TRBD1 (5 bases). Between the trimmed V and J ends, which lost 10 bases and 1 base, there was a span of 6 bases. This CDR3 spans 11 amino acids. The germline gives CDR1 MDHEN, CDR2 SYDVKM. This CDR3 is CATGRTDTQYF. Written as DNA, the CDR3 is TGTGCCACAGGGCGCACAGATACGCAGTATTTT.

This chain links TRBV20-1 with TRBJ2-1; D might be TRBD1 or TRBD2, each matching 5 bases. Trimming left V 8 bases short and J 3 bases short, with 17 bases between. The CDR3 is made up of 14 amino acids. In germline, CDR1 is DFQATT, CDR2 SNEGSKA (reference sequence). This chain's CDR3 is CSSSQGPDYNEQFF. The CDR3 bases are TGCAGTTCGAGCCAGGGACCGGACTACAATGAGCAGTTCTTC.